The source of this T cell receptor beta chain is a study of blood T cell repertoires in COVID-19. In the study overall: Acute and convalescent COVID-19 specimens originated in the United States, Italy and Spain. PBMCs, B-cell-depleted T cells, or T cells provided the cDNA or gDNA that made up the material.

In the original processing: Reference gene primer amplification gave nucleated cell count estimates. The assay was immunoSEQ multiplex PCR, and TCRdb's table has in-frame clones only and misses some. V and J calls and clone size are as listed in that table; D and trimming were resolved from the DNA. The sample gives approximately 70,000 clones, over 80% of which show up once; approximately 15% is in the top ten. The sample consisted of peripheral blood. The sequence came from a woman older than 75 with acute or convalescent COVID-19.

Written as DNA, the CDR3 is TGTGCCAGCAGCGGAGGGAGGGCTCGGGGGGAGACCCAGTACTTC. It yields the protein CASSGGRARGETQYF. V is TRBV6-5 and J is TRBJ2-5; 7 bases fit TRBD2. CDR3 length: 15 amino acids. Germline trimming cut 6 bases from V and 5 bases from J; bases unmatched to any gene: 12. The germline gives CDR1 MNHEY, CDR2 SVGAGI.